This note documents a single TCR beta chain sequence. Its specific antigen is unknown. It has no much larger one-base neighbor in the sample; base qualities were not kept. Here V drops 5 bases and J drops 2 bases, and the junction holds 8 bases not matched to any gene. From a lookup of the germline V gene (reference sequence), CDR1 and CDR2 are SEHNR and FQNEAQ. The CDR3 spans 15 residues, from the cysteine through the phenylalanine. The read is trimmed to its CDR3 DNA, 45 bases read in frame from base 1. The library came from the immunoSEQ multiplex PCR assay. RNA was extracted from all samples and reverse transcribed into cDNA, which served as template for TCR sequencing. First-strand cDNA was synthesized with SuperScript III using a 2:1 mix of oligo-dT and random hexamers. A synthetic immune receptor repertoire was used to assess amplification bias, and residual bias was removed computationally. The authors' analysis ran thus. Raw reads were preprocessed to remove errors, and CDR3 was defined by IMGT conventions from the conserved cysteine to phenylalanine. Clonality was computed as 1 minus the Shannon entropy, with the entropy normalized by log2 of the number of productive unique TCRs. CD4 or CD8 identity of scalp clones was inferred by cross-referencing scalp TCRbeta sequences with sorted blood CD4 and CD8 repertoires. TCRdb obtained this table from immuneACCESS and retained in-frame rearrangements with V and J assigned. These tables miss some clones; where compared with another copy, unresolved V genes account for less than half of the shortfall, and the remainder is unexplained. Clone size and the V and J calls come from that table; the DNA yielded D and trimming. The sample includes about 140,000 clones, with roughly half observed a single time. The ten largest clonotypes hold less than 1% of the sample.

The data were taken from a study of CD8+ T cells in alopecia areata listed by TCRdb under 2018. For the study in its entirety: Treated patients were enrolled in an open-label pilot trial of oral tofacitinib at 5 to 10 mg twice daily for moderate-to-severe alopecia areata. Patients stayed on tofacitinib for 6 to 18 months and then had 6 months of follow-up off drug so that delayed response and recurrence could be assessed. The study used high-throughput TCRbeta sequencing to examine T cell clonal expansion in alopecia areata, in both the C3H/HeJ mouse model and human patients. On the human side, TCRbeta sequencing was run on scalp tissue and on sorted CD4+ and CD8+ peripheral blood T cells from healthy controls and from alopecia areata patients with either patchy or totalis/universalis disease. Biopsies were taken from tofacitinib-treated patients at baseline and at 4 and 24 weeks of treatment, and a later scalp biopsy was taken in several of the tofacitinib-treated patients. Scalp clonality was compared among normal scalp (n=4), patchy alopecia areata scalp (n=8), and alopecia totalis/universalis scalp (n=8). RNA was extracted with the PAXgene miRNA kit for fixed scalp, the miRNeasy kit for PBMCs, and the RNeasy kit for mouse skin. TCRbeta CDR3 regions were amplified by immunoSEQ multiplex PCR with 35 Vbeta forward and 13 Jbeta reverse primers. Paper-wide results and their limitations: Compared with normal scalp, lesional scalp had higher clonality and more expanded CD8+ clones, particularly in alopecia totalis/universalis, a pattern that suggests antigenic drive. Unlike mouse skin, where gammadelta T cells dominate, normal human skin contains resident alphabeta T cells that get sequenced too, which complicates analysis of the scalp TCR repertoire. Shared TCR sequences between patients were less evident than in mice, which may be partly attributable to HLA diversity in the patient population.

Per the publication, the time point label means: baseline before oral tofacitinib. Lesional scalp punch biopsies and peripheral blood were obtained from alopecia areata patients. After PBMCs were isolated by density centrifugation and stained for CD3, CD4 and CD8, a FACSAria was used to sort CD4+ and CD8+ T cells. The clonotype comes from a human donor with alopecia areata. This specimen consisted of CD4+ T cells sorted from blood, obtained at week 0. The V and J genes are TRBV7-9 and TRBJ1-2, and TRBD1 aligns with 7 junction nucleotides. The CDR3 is CASSAQQGWNYGYTF. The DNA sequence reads TGTGCCAGCAGCGCTCAACAGGGGTGGAACTATGGCTACACCTTC.